This TCR beta chain came from a study of T-cell memory formation after mild COVID-19. 5'RACE, which relied on constant-segment primers, yielded TCR alpha and TCR beta cDNA libraries carrying sample barcodes and UMIs. TCRdb used MiXCR to reprocess the 5' RACE reads, holding one entry per CDR3 protein. The repertoire includes under 200,000 distinct CDR3 sequences, about 9.9% of them detected once, and roughly 3.8% sits in the top ten. The germline V gene encodes CDR1 KGHSH and CDR2 LQKENI. V was clipped by 3 bases and J by 4 bases, with 8 bases between them. This CDR3 region has 13 residues. The rearrangement uses TRBV18 and TRBJ2-3; the D call may be TRBD1 or TRBD2 (5 bases each). Specimen: PBMCs or a T cell subset sorted from them (not recorded which). The TCR comes from a man aged 18 to 35 who had mild COVID-19 (a few samples of this study predate the infection). Cell type and time point are not known. The CDR3 reads CASSPPGPDTQYF. The CDR3 nucleotides are TGTGCCAGCTCACCTCCGGGGCCAGATACGCAGTATTTT.